The TCR beta chain under discussion was sequenced for a study of cytomegalovirus exposure and HLA in healthy donors. General study points: Through in vitro validation, three CMV-associated chains were shown to be specific for CMV antigens. In a later analysis, most CMV-associated TCR beta chains appeared HLA-restricted. Segments of the TCR beta V type were, in most cases, productive about 90% or about 30% of the time in an earlier analysis.

Germline-derived CDR1 and CDR2 are SGHRS and YFSETQ. The CDR3 is made up of 13 amino acids. V was pared by 1 base and J by 8 bases, with 9 bases between. Although they were nominally healthy when sampled, donors likely had unrecorded immune exposures. Worth noting for this clone: Antigen unknown.

13 Jbeta primers and 60 Vbeta primers were used for the PCR. Clones were sequenced by immunoSEQ multiplex PCR, and TCRdb holds only the in-frame ones, with some missing. This sample carries hundreds of thousands of clones, roughly 78% of them seen once, and the ten largest clones take approximately 0.49%. This clonotype originated in a boy aged 5-17 years in good health and CMV-seronegative. Sequencing was done on a sample of PBMCs. The chain links TRBV5-1 to TRBJ1-4; D gene unclear. Here the CDR3 reads CASSLSHQEKLFF. CDR3 sequence (DNA): TGCGCCAGCAGCTTGTCCCACCAGGAAAAACTGTTTTTT.